This T cell receptor (beta chain) was identified during a study of blood T cell repertoires in COVID-19. Study as a whole: Sample material is recorded as cDNA or gDNA derived from T cells, B-cell-depleted T cells, or PBMCs.

As processed by the authors: The assay estimated nucleated cells by amplifying reference gene primers. Sequenced by immunoSEQ multiplex PCR; TCRdb stores in-frame clones only, minus some. D and trimming come from the DNA, and the V and J calls and clone size come from that table. The profile shows 350,000 to 450,000 clones, approximately 90% of them singletons. Donors were grouped by their self-reported clinical history. From germline, CDR1 is SGHNT and CDR2 YENEEA. V shed 4 bases and J shed 11 bases, with 23 bases lying between them. The CDR3 contains 15 residues. The sequence came from a middle-aged woman who had been exposed to COVID-19. Sequencing was carried out using PBMCs or T cells enriched from blood (not recorded which). This chain joins TRBV11-3 and TRBJ1-1; no clear D. This chain's CDR3 is CASSSEVRSRGAAFF. The CDR3 bases are TGTGCCAGCAGCTCCGAGGTACGATCCCGAGGAGCGGCTTTCTTT.